The T cell receptor beta chain described here comes from a study of T cell responses to AZD1222 COVID-19 vaccine. The ends were cut back, 3 bases at V and 10 bases at J, with 10 bases in the middle. The CDR3 loop spans 11 amino acids. Per germline, CDR1 DFQATT and CDR2 SNEGSKA (reference sequence). Clones were sequenced by immunoSEQ multiplex PCR, and TCRdb holds only the in-frame ones, with some missing. The data hold about 140,000 clones, with more than 80% observed a single time. The chain employs TRBV20-1 and TRBJ2-1; D might be TRBD2 (6 bases). The starting material was peripheral blood, obtained on day 0 of MenACWY control vaccination. This sequence originates from an adult in good health. DNA for the CDR3: TGCAGTGCTAGTATCGGGAGAGAGCAGTTCTTC. Protein sequence: CSASIGREQFF.